Detailed here is one T cell receptor beta chain. In this sample, this clonotype turned up a few times. Its antigen is not yet known. No quality values exist for individual bases; no much larger clone is one base distant. Ficoll-Paque density gradient centrifugation was used to isolate PBMCs. The data were produced on an Illumina NovaSeq 6000. Using 5'RACE with constant-segment primers, TCRalpha and TCRbeta cDNA libraries were constructed, with sample barcodes and unique molecular identifiers added in the process. RNA was extracted from every sample with Trizol reagent. Amplification of the libraries took two PCR steps, and the second step added a second sample barcode plus Illumina TruSeq adapters. Libraries were sequenced on an Illumina NovaSeq with 2 x 150 bp paired-end reads. Turning to the authors' computational methods: Reads were demultiplexed and collapsed into UMI-guided consensus sequences with migec v1.2.7. Using mixcr v2.1.11, the UMI consensuses were aligned to TRA and TRB V and J templates and assembled into clonotypes. A clonotype was counted as expanded or contracted only if both edgeR and NoisET called the change significant, with noise models trained on biological replicates. For edgeR calls, the thresholds were a false discovery rate-adjusted p below 0.01 and a log2 fold-change of 1. As an exploratory analysis of dynamics, max-normalized trajectories of the 1000 most abundant clonotypes were examined by PCA with hierarchical clustering. The CD4 or CD8 phenotype of responding clones was assigned using the separately sequenced CD4+ and CD8+ repertoires. The public sequencing data were trimmed at Q25 with fastp and processed into clonotypes with MiXCR by TCRdb, which kept only in-frame beta chains. For every CDR3 protein sequence, its rows merge into one entry that carries the most common genes and DNA. The authors' filters were not applied to this entry. This sample lists fewer than 700,000 distinct CDR3 sequences; under 20% were detected once. The ten largest clones add up to around 12% of the sample.

These data originate in a study of T-cell memory formation after mild COVID-19 (dated by TCRdb to the early 2020s). Background on the whole study: TCR sequence clusters from the two donors were found to be largely donor specific. T-cell clones expanding and contracting after mild COVID-19 in a couple of donors were tracked by longitudinal TCRalpha and TCRbeta repertoire sequencing. Two young, previously healthy adult volunteers made up the cohort, one male and one female. Here is what the overall study found, with its caveats: Some responding clones were detected in pre-infection memory, which suggested that pre-existing cross-reactive memory T cells had joined the SARS-CoV-2 response. The study included only a couple of mild cases, and larger cohorts that include severe cases with pre-infection samples were judged to be necessary. Balanced CD4/CD8 phenotypes were observed for clones contracting from day 15 to 85, whereas a bias towards CD4+ was observed for a second wave of clones expanding from day 15 to 37. SARS-CoV-2 specificity of the second-wave clones peaking on day 37 was not confirmed. Contracting CD4+ clones were located mainly in the CM and EM memory subsets, whereas CD8+ clones were found to be enriched in EMRA.

The source material was PBMCs or a T cell subset sorted from them (not recorded which). The clonotype originates from an adult woman who had mild COVID-19 (a few samples of this study predate the infection). The sample titles of this study are shuffled in the database, so cell type and time point are left out; the donor was told from shared clones.

CDR3 sequence: CASSPQTTGTGAPTSGNTIYF. In nucleotides, the sequence is TGTGCCAGCTCACCACAAACGACCGGGACAGGGGCCCCCACTTCTGGAAACACCATATATTTT. The chain was built from TRBV18 and TRBJ1-3; 10 middle bases align to TRBD1. The junction shows trimming of 1 base on V and 1 base on J, and the gene matches do not reach 16 bases of it. The CDR3 sequence holds 21 residues, the cysteine and phenylalanine included. The read is trimmed to its CDR3 DNA, 63 bases read in frame from base 1. The germline V gene specifies KGHSH as CDR1 and LQKENI as CDR2.